Below, 27 T cell receptor beta chains from the same sample are listed, as sequenced in a study of shared clonotypes between healthy human individuals. Produced via immunoSEQ multiplex PCR; TCRdb's table is partial and in-frame only. The table includes 600,000 to 700,000 clones, 55% to 85% detected once. Sequencing input: memory CD4+ T cells sorted from blood. As for subset: CD45RA-negative fraction. Source of these receptors: a woman aged 25 to 39 in good health.

The chain employs TRBV28 and TRBJ2-2; unclear D gene. The V and J ends lost 5 bases and 3 bases respectively, with 7 bases between them. This CDR3 has 13 amino acids. Germline V gene data show CDR1 as MDHEN and CDR2 as SYDVKM. CDR3 in DNA: TGTGCCAGCAGTATTCAGCACACCGGGGAGCTGTTTTTT. It is translated as CASSIQHTGELFF. Drawing the rest from reference TRBV28 and TRBJ2-2, the complete variable domain is DVKVTQSSRYLVKRTGEKVFLECVQDMDHENMFWYRQDPGLGLRLIYFSYDVKMKEKGDIPEGYSVSREKKERFSLILESASTNQTSMYLCASSIQHTGELFFGEGSRLTVL.

The chain carries TRBV15 and TRBJ1-2; tentative D call: TRBD1 (6 bases). CDR3 length equals 13 residues. The V end was cut by 4 bases, the J end by 4 bases, with 10 bases between. The germline gives CDR1 LNHNV, CDR2 YYDKDF (reference sequence). In nucleotides, the CDR3 is TGTGCCACCAGCATCACAGGGAGCTATGGCTACACCTTC. Its translation: CATSITGSYGYTF.

J is TRBJ1-2 and V is TRBV27; TRBD1 agrees at 7 bases. Per the germline V gene, CDR1 is MNHEY and CDR2 is SMNVEV (reference sequence). CDR3 length: 15 residues. The V gene end was trimmed by 6 bases and the J gene end by 5 bases; junction bases not matched to a gene: 12. CDR3 nucleotides: TGTGCCAGCAGACTCGAAGGGACAGCAACGTATGGCTACACCTTC. Residues: CASRLEGTATYGYTF.

About this clone itself: Other nucleotide sequences in the sample specify the same CDR3. V gene TRBV9 combines with J gene TRBJ2-5, with a weak D call TRBD2 (6 bases). Germline CDR1 reads SGDLS; CDR2 reads YYNGEE. The CDR3 sequence is 13 residues long. Trimming took 0 bases from V and 5 from J, leaving 8 bases between them. DNA of the CDR3: TGTGCCAGCAGCGTAGCTGGGGGGGAGACCCAGTACTTC. Its protein is CASSVAGGETQYF. Full variable domain (rest looked up from reference TRBV9 and TRBJ2-5): DSGVTQTPKHLITATGQRVTLRCSPRSGDLSVYWYQQSLDQGLQFLIQYYNGEERAKGNILERFSAQQFPDLHSELNLSSLELGDSALYFCASSVAGGETQYFGPGTRLLVL.

The rearrangement uses TRBV6-6 and TRBJ2-1; 10 nucleotides match TRBD2. Germline values: CDR1 MNHNY, CDR2 SVGAGI (reference sequence). The CDR3 covers 15 residues. With V trimmed by 5 bases and J by 6 bases, 7 bases remained unmatched. CDR3 DNA sequence: TGTGCCAGCAGTAGTCCGGGGACTAGCGTCAATGAGCAGTTCTTC. Translated: CASSSPGTSVNEQFF.

A single count supports this clone. This chain links TRBV11-2 with TRBJ2-7; TRBD1 aligns across 9 bases. The CDR3 totals 15 residues. Germline loops: CDR1 SGHAT, CDR2 FQNNGV. J was trimmed by 6 bases and V by 6 bases; bases with no gene match: 12. This chain's CDR3 is CASRLTGGASTEQYF. The CDR3 DNA follows: TGTGCCAGCAGACTAACAGGGGGCGCAAGTACCGAGCAGTACTTC.

The chain recombines TRBV11-2 with TRBJ1-6; a weak D match, TRBD1 (6 bases). This CDR3 has 15 amino acids. Trimming stripped 0 bases from V and 7 bases from J, with 10 bases between. Germline-derived CDR1 and CDR2 are SGHAT and FQNNGV. Here the CDR3 DNA reads TGTGCCAGCAGCTTAGATCAAGGGGGGAATTCACCCCTCCACTTT. This sequence encodes CASSLDQGGNSPLHF.

In regard to this clone: A far bigger clonotype differs at one base, so this is likely a read error. Other DNA variants within this sample encode the same CDR3. The chain recombines TRBV10-1 with TRBJ2-2; no clear D. Germline CDR1 is WNHNN and CDR2 is SYGVQD (reference sequence). CDR3 length: 13 amino acids. CDR3 residues: CASSGVIGGELFF. CDR3 DNA sequence: TGCGCTAGCAGTGGGGTGATTGGCGGGGAGCTGTTTTTT.

The V gene is TRBV7-2, the J gene TRBJ2-7, with TRBD2 matching 10 bases. The CDR3 has 15 residues. CDR1 is SGHTA, CDR2 FQGNSA, per germline. Trimming took 1 base from V and 6 from J; bases not matched to a gene: 6. CDR3 loop: CASSLDTSGVIEQYF. Written as DNA, the CDR3 is TGTGCCAGCAGCTTAGATACTAGCGGGGTGATCGAGCAGTACTTC.

The genes are TRBV7-2 and TRBJ2-3, with 8 bases matching TRBD2. The length of the CDR3 is 17 residues. V lost 0 bases and J lost 7; bases outside the gene matches: 12. Per the germline V gene, CDR1 is SGHTA and CDR2 is FQGNSA. CDR3 in DNA: TGTGCCAGCAGCTTAGCGCATCGAGCGGGAGTAGGACATACGCAGTATTTT. This gives the protein CASSLAHRAGVGHTQYF.

This clone has just one count. The chain recombines TRBV7-2 with TRBJ1-2, with 8 bases aligning to TRBD1. Germline CDR1 reads SGHTA; CDR2 reads FQGNSA. V trimming: 0 bases; J trimming: 2 bases; junction bases outside the gene matches: 8. This CDR3 is 17 amino acids long. The DNA of the CDR3 is TGTGCCAGCAGCTTAGCCGTGGACAGGGCGACGAACTATGGCTACACCTTC. Translated, it gives CASSLAVDRATNYGYTF.

V gene TRBV5-1 combines with J gene TRBJ2-1, with 7 bases aligning to TRBD2. Per germline, CDR1 SGHRS and CDR2 YFSETQ. CDR3 size: 15 residues. With V trimmed by 5 bases and J by 6 bases, 11 bases remained unmatched. CDR3 sequence reads: CASRAGGTGGNEQFF. CDR3 nucleotide sequence: TGCGCCAGCAGGGCTGGAGGAACGGGGGGCAATGAGCAGTTCTTC.

This clone turned up a few times. The V call is TRBV7-6, the J call TRBJ1-2; D is perhaps TRBD1 (5 bases). Trimming pared 0 bases from V and 7 bases from J, leaving 15 bases between. The V gene's germline CDR1 is SGHVS and CDR2 FNYEAQ. The length of the CDR3 is 15 residues. The CDR3 bases are TGTGCCAGCAGCTTAGCGGCCGGGGGTGTCTCTGGCTACACCTTC. It specifies CASSLAAGGVSGYTF.

The chain combines TRBV6-1 with TRBJ1-4, with 8 bases fitting TRBD1. Germline values: CDR1 MNHNS, CDR2 SASEGT. This CDR3 comprises 15 residues. V gave up 6 bases and J gave up 4 bases; unmatched junction bases: 7. CDR3 in amino acids: CASRTSRGLNEKLFF. In DNA, the CDR3 is TGTGCCAGCAGGACCTCCAGGGGGCTTAATGAAAAACTGTTTTTT.

V and J are TRBV7-8 and TRBJ1-2, with 9 positions matching TRBD1. Trimming cost V 5 bases and J 7 bases; bases outside gene matches: 11. The CDR3 spans 15 residues. CDR1 SGHVS and CDR2 FQNEAQ come from the germline V gene. CDR3 coding DNA: TGTGCCAGCAGCCTCGGTGGGACAGGGAGTTCTGGCTACACCTTC. Encoded protein: CASSLGGTGSSGYTF.

The rearrangement joins TRBV7-9 to TRBJ1-2; tentative D call: TRBD1 (5 bases). From germline, CDR1 is SEHNR and CDR2 FQNEAQ (reference sequence). V lost 1 base, J lost 4 bases, and 10 bases lay in between. The CDR3 is 14 residues long. In nucleotides, the CDR3 is TGTGCCAGCAGCTTAGGGGACCGATCCTATGGCTACACCTTC. It encodes CASSLGDRSYGYTF.

This chain connects TRBV10-2 to TRBJ2-7; TRBD1 matches 8 bases. The CDR3 is made up of 14 amino acids. Losses at the gene ends were 3 bases for V and 7 bases for J; bases not matched to a gene: 8. CDR1 and CDR2 (germline): WSHSY, SAAADI. The CDR3 loop is CASSDGTGDREQYF. The CDR3 nucleotides are TGCGCCAGCAGTGATGGGACAGGCGATCGGGAGCAGTACTTC.

This clone showed up just once. The chain recombines TRBV28 with TRBJ2-1; D uncertain. V lost 6 bases and J lost 7, with 19 bases in between. In germline, CDR1 is MDHEN, CDR2 SYDVKM. This CDR3 has 15 residues. As DNA, the CDR3 is TGTGCCAGCAGAGGTTGGAGTGGTTCATCGAATGAGCAGTTCTTC. Translated: CASRGWSGSSNEQFF.

This chain joins TRBV10-3 and TRBJ2-7; 9 bases align to TRBD1. The V and J ends lost 5 bases and 1 base, in that order; junction bases with no gene match: 6. The CDR3 sequence is 15 residues long. Germline loops: CDR1 ENHRY, CDR2 SYGVKD. CDR3 sequence: CAISYGQGTSYEQYF. DNA for the CDR3: TGTGCCATCAGTTACGGACAGGGGACGTCCTACGAGCAGTACTTC.

This chain links TRBV2 with TRBJ2-3; tentative D call: TRBD1 (6 bases). The CDR3 extends over 16 amino acids. From germline, CDR1 is SNHLY and CDR2 FYNNEI. V lost 3 bases and J 5 bases, leaving 18 bases between the germline ends. This CDR3 reads CASSDWGSIRGDTQYF. The CDR3 DNA reads TGTGCCAGCAGTGACTGGGGTAGCATCAGGGGAGATACGCAGTATTTT.

Here the CDR3 DNA reads TGTGCCAGCAGCCATCCCGGGACAAGCTCCTACGAGCAGTACTTC. It encodes CASSHPGTSSYEQYF. The chain uses TRBV5-8 and TRBJ2-7; D is possibly TRBD1 (6 bases). This CDR3 spans 15 amino acids. Deletions cut 4 bases from V and 0 bases from J, with 14 bases between. Germline V lookup: CDR1 SGHTS, CDR2 YDEGEE.

This clone occurred a few times. This chain links TRBV19 with TRBJ1-2, with no clear D. Trimming took 3 bases from V and 0 from J, leaving 8 bases between them. Germline V gives CDR1 LNHDA, CDR2 SQIVND (reference sequence). The CDR3 has 14 residues. DNA of the CDR3: TGTGCCAGTAGTATGAGTGCAGCTAACTATGGCTACACCTTC. This translates into CASSMSAANYGYTF.

The chain couples TRBV11-2 to TRBJ1-5; 9 bases map to TRBD1. The CDR3 runs 15 residues. Germline CDR1 reads SGHAT; CDR2 reads FQNNGV. J lost 11 bases, V lost 0 bases, and 8 bases had no gene match. The CDR3 DNA is TGTGCCAGCAGCTTAGACCCGGGACAGGGTGTAGCCCAGCATTTT. It translates to CASSLDPGQGVAQHF.

The V call is TRBV28, the J call TRBJ1-5; D not certain. Germline CDR1 reads MDHEN; CDR2 reads SYDVKM. The CDR3 has 16 residues. The germline V and J ends were trimmed by 6 bases and 5 bases, with 20 bases remaining between them. CDR3 in DNA: TGTGCCAGCAGACCCCCAATGCGCCGCGGACATCAGCCCCAGCATTTT. As protein: CASRPPMRRGHQPQHF.

The chain combines TRBV6-1 with TRBJ2-2, with TRBD1 matching over 8 bases. The CDR3 is 15 residues long. Germline CDR1 is MNHNS and CDR2 is SASEGT. After removal of 3 bases from V and 3 bases from J, the junction contained 3 bases not matched to a gene. CDR3 region: CASSDRGQDTGELFF. Written as DNA, the CDR3 is TGTGCCAGCAGTGACAGGGGGCAGGACACCGGGGAGCTGTTTTTT.

To note about this clone: This probably arose from a read error, given a far larger clone one base away. At the DNA level, this CDR3 is encoded by other sequences in the same sample as well. The V and J genes are TRBV5-1 and TRBJ2-1, with D unclear. V shed 0 bases and J shed 0 bases, with 7 bases lying between them. The CDR3 length is 15 residues. Germline V CDR1 and CDR2: SGHRS, YFSETQ. This CDR3 is CASSLDSISYNEQFF. The CDR3, as DNA: TGCGCCAGCAGCTTGGACTCGATCTCCTACAATGAGCAGTTCTTC.

V is TRBV10-2 and J is TRBJ2-5, with D possibly being TRBD2 (5 bases). The germline V gene encodes CDR1 WSHSY and CDR2 SAAADI. This CDR3 comprises 13 residues. The V end was cut by 6 bases, the J end by 2 bases, with 10 bases between. CDR3 loop: CASRHSVQETQYF. The DNA of the CDR3 is TGCGCCAGCAGACATAGCGTACAAGAGACCCAGTACTTC.